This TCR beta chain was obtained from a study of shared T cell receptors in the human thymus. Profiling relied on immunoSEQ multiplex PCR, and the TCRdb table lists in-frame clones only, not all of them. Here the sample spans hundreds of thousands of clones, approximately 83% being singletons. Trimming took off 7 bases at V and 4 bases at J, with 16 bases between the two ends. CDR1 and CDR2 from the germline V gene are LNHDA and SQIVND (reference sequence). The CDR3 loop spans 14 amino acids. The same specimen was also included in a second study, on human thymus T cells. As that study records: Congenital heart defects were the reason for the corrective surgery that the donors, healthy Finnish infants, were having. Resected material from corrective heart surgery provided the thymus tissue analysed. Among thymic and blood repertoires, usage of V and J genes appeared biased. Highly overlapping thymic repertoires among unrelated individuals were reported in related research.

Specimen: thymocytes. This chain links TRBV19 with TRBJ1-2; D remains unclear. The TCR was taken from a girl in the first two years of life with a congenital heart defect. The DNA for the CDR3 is TGTGCCAGTACCGGGATCGGGGTTGGCTATGGCTACACCTTC. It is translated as CASTGIGVGYGYTF.